The 21 T cell receptor beta chains in this list originate from one sample, sequenced in a study of OX40 agonist ivuxolimab in advanced cancers. Generated by immunoSEQ multiplex PCR, the TCRdb table keeps only in-frame clones and is missing some. The data show about 73,000 clones, roughly 90% seen once. Sample: CD4+ or CD8+ T cells sorted from blood, taken in a trial of the OX40 agonist ivuxolimab. The receptors were gathered from an adult with an advanced solid tumor such as melanoma, head and neck, liver or kidney cancer.

J is TRBJ1-2 and V is TRBV28; unclear D gene. The germline V gene encodes CDR1 MDHEN and CDR2 SYDVKM. Between the trimmed V and J ends, which lost 7 bases and 2 bases, there was a span of 14 bases. This CDR3 has 14 residues. The CDR3 DNA sequence: TGTGCCAGCAACCCTTCCAGCGAGAACTATGGCTACACCTTC. It yields the protein CASNPSSENYGYTF.

J is TRBJ1-6 and V is TRBV11-2; no definite D call. The germline V gene encodes CDR1 SGHAT and CDR2 FQNNGV. This CDR3 contains 14 residues. V shed 1 base and J shed 8 bases, with 9 bases lying between them. This CDR3 is CASSLVTTDSPLHF. The CDR3 region has the DNA TGTGCCAGCAGCTTAGTGACCACGGATTCACCCCTCCACTTT.

J is TRBJ1-5 and V is TRBV19, with 7 positions matching TRBD1. Germline-derived CDR1 and CDR2 are LNHDA and SQIVND (reference sequence). V shed 0 bases, J shed 7 bases, and the junction held 6 bases outside the gene matches. This CDR3 contains 15 residues. The CDR3: CASSIEAGGWQPQHF. The CDR3 DNA sequence: TGTGCCAGTAGTATAGAGGCAGGGGGGTGGCAGCCCCAGCATTTT. Full variable domain (missing parts from reference TRBV19 and TRBJ1-5): DGGITQSPKYLFRKEGQNVTLSCEQNLNHDAMYWYRQDPGQGLRLIYYSQIVNDFQKGDIAEGYSVSREKKESFPLTVTSAQKNPTAFYLCASSIEAGGWQPQHFGDGTRLSIL.

This chain uses TRBV5-7 with TRBJ1-1; D gene uncertain. TRBV5-7 is given ORF status, its function remaining uncertain. Trimming took off 0 bases at V and 0 bases at J, with 15 bases between the two ends. The CDR3 covers 17 residues. CDR3 loop: CASSLGAHGSVNTEAFF. DNA for the CDR3: TGTGCCAGCAGCTTGGGGGCCCATGGGAGTGTGAACACTGAAGCTTTCTTT.

The chain recombines TRBV1 with TRBJ2-7; the table's D gene call, TRBD1, was not cross checked with the DNA. TRBV1 is a documented pseudogene. The CDR3 is 17 amino acids. CDR3 DNA: TGCACCAGCAGCCAAGACCCCACAGGGAACGGGACCTACGAGCAGTACTTC. It specifies CTSSQDPTGNGTYEQYF.

This chain links TRBV18 with TRBJ2-5, with 8 bases fitting TRBD1. Germline-derived CDR1 and CDR2 are KGHSH and LQKENI. Trimming removed 3 bases from V and 5 bases from J; junction bases left unmatched: 11. The CDR3 has 16 residues. CDR3 loop: CASSPATRTGQETQYF. The CDR3 nucleotides read TGTGCCAGCTCACCGGCCACAAGGACAGGGCAGGAGACCCAGTACTTC. Looking up the rest from reference TRBV18 and TRBJ2-5 gives the full variable domain: NAGVMQNPRHLVRRRGQEARLRCSPMKGHSHVYWYRQLPEEGLKFMVYLQKENIIDESGMPKERFSAEFPKEGPSILRIQQVVRGDSAAYFCASSPATRTGQETQYFGPGTRLLVL.

V is TRBV7-2 and J is TRBJ2-1, with 8 bases identical to TRBD1. Looked up from germline, CDR1 is SGHTA and CDR2 is FQGNSA. The CDR3 runs 13 residues. V trimming: 5 bases; J trimming: 5 bases; junction bases outside the gene matches: 2. This CDR3 reads CASSQGANNEQFF. In nucleotides, the CDR3 is TGTGCCAGCAGCCAGGGGGCCAACAATGAGCAGTTCTTC.

This sequence joins TRBV7-8 and TRBJ2-2, with 8 bases that match TRBD1. J was trimmed by 5 bases and V by 6 bases; bases with no gene match: 8. Germline CDR1 is SGHVS and CDR2 is FQNEAQ. This CDR3 comprises 15 residues. The CDR3 DNA reads TGTGCCAGCAGTACAGGGGGGCCTTTGACCGGGGAGCTGTTTTTT. It yields the protein CASSTGGPLTGELFF.

This clone was recorded only once. The chain couples TRBV10-2 to TRBJ2-1; 10 bases fit TRBD1. CDR1 and CDR2 from the germline V gene are WSHSY and SAAADI. The CDR3 consists of 18 residues. The V segment lost 6 bases and the J segment 0 bases; nucleotides outside the gene matches: 11. This chain's CDR3 is CASRNGQGVKISYNEQFF. In DNA form, the CDR3 reads TGCGCCAGCAGGAATGGACAGGGGGTAAAGATCTCCTACAATGAGCAGTTCTTC.

The gene calls are TRBV6-6 and TRBJ2-7, with D possibly being TRBD2 (5 bases). Per the germline V gene, CDR1 is MNHNY and CDR2 is SVGAGI (reference sequence). Between the trimmed V and J ends, which lost 2 bases and 6 bases, there was a span of 11 bases. The CDR3 contains 13 residues. Written as DNA, the CDR3 is TGTGCCAGCAGTTACCTCGGGAAGGGCGAGCAGTACTTC. It encodes CASSYLGKGEQYF.

The chain carries TRBV21-1 and TRBJ1-4; the D call in the table, TRBD1, was not verified against the DNA. TRBV21-1 is a known pseudogene. The CDR3 sequence is 15 residues long. CDR3 DNA: TGTGCCAGCAGCAAAACCGGGACAGTATCCGAAAAACTGTTTTTT. Its translation is CASSKTGTVSEKLFF.

Here the CDR3 DNA reads TGTGCCAGCAGCCCCGATGAGGGAGTCCCCCACACAGATACGCAGTATTTT. Its protein is CASSPDEGVPHTDTQYF. V is TRBV9 and J is TRBJ2-3; D perhaps matches TRBD2 (5 bases). The CDR3 consists of 17 residues. Between the trimmed V and J ends, which lost 4 bases and 2 bases, there was a span of 20 bases. The germline gives CDR1 SGDLS, CDR2 YYNGEE.

The chain employs TRBV7-8 and TRBJ1-2, with 8 bases lining up with TRBD1. This CDR3 contains 13 residues. The germline V gene encodes CDR1 SGHVS and CDR2 FQNEAQ. Trimming removed 5 bases from V and 8 bases from J; junction bases left unmatched: 7. CDR3 residues: CASSATGDDGYTF. Written as DNA, the CDR3 is TGTGCCAGCAGCGCGACAGGGGATGACGGCTACACCTTC. The full variable domain, completed using reference TRBV7-8 and TRBJ1-2, is GAGVSQSPRYKVAKRGQDVALRCDPISGHVSLFWYQQALGQGPEFLTYFQNEAQLDKSGLPSDRFFAERPEGSVSTLKIQRTQQEDSAVYLCASSATGDDGYTFGSGTRLTVV.

The chain uses TRBV5-6 and TRBJ1-2, with TRBD1 as a possible D gene (5 bases). With 3 bases removed from V and 3 bases from J, the gap between germline ends came to 12 bases. CDR1 SGHDT and CDR2 YYEEEE come from the germline V gene. This CDR3 region has 14 residues. CDR3 DNA sequence: TGTGCCAGCAGCTCGGGACTGAAAGACTATGGCTACACCTTC. Protein sequence: CASSSGLKDYGYTF.

The rearrangement uses TRBV29-1 and TRBJ2-3, with D possibly being TRBD2 (5 bases). The germline V gene encodes CDR1 SQVTM and CDR2 ANQGSEA. Trimming left V 0 bases short and J 1 base short, with 11 bases between. This CDR3 spans 15 amino acids. The CDR3 loop is CSVEESSQRTDTQYF. CDR3 DNA sequence: TGCAGCGTTGAAGAATCTAGCCAGCGCACAGATACGCAGTATTTT.

This sequence joins TRBV11-2 and TRBJ2-7, with D possibly matching TRBD1 (6 bases). The V gene's germline CDR1 is SGHAT and CDR2 FQNNGV. V lost 5 bases, J lost 0 bases, and 11 bases lay in between. The CDR3 loop spans 14 amino acids. The CDR3 here is CASSPGASSYEQYF. In DNA, the CDR3 is TGTGCCAGCAGCCCAGGGGCTAGCTCCTACGAGCAGTACTTC.

V and J are TRBV15 and TRBJ2-1; D is unresolved. Germline lookup yields CDR1 LNHNV and CDR2 YYDKDF (reference sequence). The CDR3 runs 12 residues. V was clipped by 4 bases and J by 5 bases, with 6 bases between them. CDR3 region: CATSIGNNEQFF. The CDR3 coding sequence is TGTGCCACCAGCATCGGAAACAATGAGCAGTTCTTC.

The chain couples TRBV11-3 to TRBJ2-3; 9 nucleotides line up with TRBD2. After removal of 1 base from V and 0 bases from J, the junction contained 8 bases not matched to a gene. Germline V gives CDR1 SGHNT, CDR2 YENEEA. The CDR3 is 18 amino acids. The CDR3 DNA follows: TGTGCCAGCAGCTTAGGTCGCGATAGCGGGGGTAGCACAGATACGCAGTATTTT. Translating gives CASSLGRDSGGSTDTQYF.

This CDR3 is CATKQPPRNTEAFF. CDR3 sequence (DNA): TGTGCCACCAAACAACCGCCCCGGAACACTGAAGCTTTCTTT. The genes are TRBV10-3 and TRBJ1-1; D unclear. This CDR3 is 14 amino acids long. From germline, CDR1 is ENHRY and CDR2 SYGVKD. V was trimmed by 10 bases and J by 1 base, leaving 16 bases between them.

This clone showed up just once. The rearrangement joins TRBV15 to TRBJ1-5; 10 bases agree with TRBD1. The CDR3 covers 15 residues. The J segment lost 4 bases and the V segment lost 0 bases, leaving 0 bases of the junction unmatched. Germline V gene sequence: CDR1 LNHNV, CDR2 YYDKDF (reference sequence). The CDR3 sequence: CATSREDRGNQPQHF. The DNA for the CDR3 is TGTGCCACCAGCAGAGAGGACAGGGGGAATCAGCCCCAGCATTTT.

The chain combines TRBV5-1 with TRBJ1-1; TRBD1 matches 7 bases. CDR3 length equals 15 residues. Germline lookup yields CDR1 SGHRS and CDR2 YFSETQ. V was pared by 0 bases and J by 2 bases, with 4 bases of the junction left unmatched. CDR3 in DNA: TGCGCCAGCAGCTTGGGACAGGGTTACAACACTGAAGCTTTCTTT. Amino acids: CASSLGQGYNTEAFF.